The next 27 T cell receptor beta chains were all read from a single sample in a study of lung T cells in sarcoidosis with Löfgren's syndrome (dated by TCRdb to about 2017). Sequencing used an Illumina MiSeq. TCRdb ran its own pipeline on the public reads, namely fastp trimming at Q25 and MiXCR clone calling, and kept in-frame beta chains. Rows are combined by CDR3 protein, so each entry shows the most common genes and DNA. The sample table shows thousands of distinct CDR3 sequences, and over 20% are seen once. About 22% of the sample is in the top ten clones. Sequenced input: CD4+ T cells from bronchoalveolar lavage fluid. These receptors originate from a human donor with sarcoidosis (Löfgren's syndrome or another form), or a control subject (not recorded which).

The DNA of the CDR3 is TGTGCCAGTAGCGAATCGGTTTTGGGGGGACTCTACGAGCAGTACTTC. It translates to CASSESVLGGLYEQYF. The genes are TRBV19 and TRBJ2-7; D might be TRBD2 (6 bases). V was clipped by 6 bases and J by 3 bases, with 21 bases between them. Germline V gene sequence: CDR1 LNHDA, CDR2 SQIVND (reference sequence). The CDR3 runs to 16 residues.

This clonotype appeared many times. The chain recombines TRBV20-1 with TRBJ1-5, with 7 bases aligning to TRBD1. Per the germline V gene, CDR1 is DFQATT and CDR2 is SNEGSKA (reference sequence). V trimming: 0 bases; J trimming: 4 bases; junction bases outside the gene matches: 6. The CDR3 contains 15 residues. The CDR3 is CSARDQGDQNQPQHF. In DNA form, the CDR3 reads TGCAGTGCTAGAGATCAGGGGGACCAAAATCAGCCCCAGCATTTT.

As regards this clonotype: One base away lies a much larger clone, so this may be a sequencing read error. The chain uses TRBV6-5 and TRBJ2-2, with no clear D. From germline, CDR1 is MNHEY and CDR2 SVGAGI. V shed 8 bases and J shed 6 bases, with 10 bases lying between them. The CDR3 has 12 residues. The CDR3 spells CASWVIAGELFF. The CDR3 DNA reads as TGTGCCAGCTGGGTGATAGCCGGGGAGCTGTTTTTT.

There are many counts of this clonotype. This chain connects TRBV19 to TRBJ1-1; D ambiguous. The CDR3 loop spans 13 amino acids. V was pared by 7 bases and J by 0 bases, with 9 bases between. Looked up from germline, CDR1 is LNHDA and CDR2 is SQIVND (reference sequence). DNA for the CDR3: TGTGCCAGTAAAAGGGCGTTGAACACTGAAGCTTTCTTT. This sequence encodes CASKRALNTEAFF.

This clonotype has only a few counts. The chain employs TRBV5-1 and TRBJ1-1, with D uncertain. Germline CDR1 is SGHRS and CDR2 is YFSETQ. The CDR3 runs to 14 residues. V was trimmed by 0 bases and J by 8 bases, leaving 14 bases between them. The CDR3 nucleotides read TGCGCCAGCAGCTTGGTAGTTCGGGCTGCGGAAGCTTTCTTT. Translating gives CASSLVVRAAEAFF.

A single count supports this clonotype. A much more abundant neighbour one base away suggests this may be a read error. Without the conserved terminal phenylalanine or tryptophan, this CDR3 likely stems from a read error. V and J are TRBV5-1 and TRBJ2-1; D might be TRBD1 or TRBD2, each matching 5 bases. The CDR3 has 15 residues. V shed 4 bases and J shed 0 bases, with 11 bases lying between them. Germline loops: CDR1 SGHRS, CDR2 YFSETQ. The CDR3 protein is CASSPMRGSYNEQFL. The DNA of the CDR3 is TGCGCCAGCAGCCCGATGAGGGGCTCCTACAATGAGCAGTTCCTC.

This clonotype came up a few times. The chain recombines TRBV5-5 with TRBJ2-7; D may correspond to TRBD1 or TRBD2 (5 bases each). The germline gives CDR1 SGHKS, CDR2 YYEKEE (reference sequence). With 4 bases removed from V and 2 bases from J, the gap between germline ends came to 10 bases. The CDR3 extends over 13 amino acids. The CDR3 here is CASSLRGAYEQYF. CDR3 in DNA: TGTGCCAGCAGCCTCCGGGGCGCCTACGAGCAGTACTTC.

This clonotype occurred many times. This sequence joins TRBV28 and TRBJ1-1; D remains unclear. The CDR3 length is 11 residues. V lost 2 bases and J lost 6, with 4 bases in between. CDR1 is MDHEN, CDR2 SYDVKM, per germline. Here the CDR3 reads CASSLRAEAFF. CDR3 sequence (DNA): TGTGCCAGCAGTTTAAGGGCTGAAGCTTTCTTT.

CDR3 region: CSAITGGALSNQPQHF. In DNA form, the CDR3 reads TGCAGTGCTATCACAGGGGGCGCCCTTAGCAATCAGCCCCAGCATTTT. V is TRBV20-1 and J is TRBJ1-5; TRBD1 matches at 9 bases. Germline V lookup: CDR1 DFQATT, CDR2 SNEGSKA (reference sequence). The length of the CDR3 is 16 residues. Trimming at V came to 4 bases and at J to 0 bases, leaving 7 bases not matched to a gene.

Turning to this clonotype: A read error may explain this, as a much larger clone is one base away. DNA for the CDR3: TGTGCTAGCAGCTTGGCCAACACAGATACGCAGCATTTT. Translated, it gives CASSLANTDTQHF. The chain uses TRBV7-7 and TRBJ2-3; D not resolved. Judging by the DNA end, TRBJ1-5 fits better; the J call may be wrong. The CDR3 sequence is 13 residues long. The germline CDR1 and CDR2 sequences are SSHAT and FNYEAQ (reference sequence).

Turning to this clonotype: A much larger clonotype is one base distant, so this may be a read error. V and J are TRBV7-9 and TRBJ1-1; TRBD1 aligns across 7 bases. The germline V gene has CDR1 SEHNR and CDR2 FQNEAQ (reference sequence). Germline trimming cut 5 bases from V and 4 bases from J; bases unmatched to any gene: 13. The CDR3 runs to 16 residues. CDR3: CASSPPMTGRSTEAFF. CDR3 sequence (DNA): TGTGCCAGCAGCCCCCCGATGACAGGGAGGAGCACTGAAGCTTTCTTT.

The chain uses TRBV10-3 and TRBJ1-5; 8 bases are a match to TRBD1. The CDR3 is 15 residues long. Germline trimming cut 5 bases from V and 3 bases from J; bases unmatched to any gene: 6. Germline V gives CDR1 ENHRY, CDR2 SYGVKD. The DNA for the CDR3 is TGTGCCATCAGTCCCGGGACAGGAGACAATCAGCCCCAGCATTTT. Translating it yields CAISPGTGDNQPQHF.

As concerns this clonotype: A read error may explain this, as a much larger clone is one base away. The chain links TRBV12-3 or TRBV12-4 to TRBJ2-5, with 9 positions matching TRBD2. The CDR3 is made up of 14 amino acids. Trimming removed 7 bases from V and 5 bases from J; junction bases left unmatched: 8. The CDR3 protein is CASTSGGGVETQYF. DNA for the CDR3: TGTGCCAGCACCTCTGGCGGGGGGGTGGAGACCCAGTACTTC.

The sample holds many counts of this clonotype. The chain recombines TRBV2 with TRBJ2-3; unclear D gene. Trimming left V 8 bases short and J 3 bases short, with 18 bases between. This CDR3 has 15 amino acids. Germline-derived CDR1 and CDR2 are SNHLY and FYNNEI. CDR3 sequence (DNA): TGTGCCAGCGATCGATTGTCCCTACGAACAGATACGCAGTATTTT. It translates to CASDRLSLRTDTQYF.

This clonotype has at least ten counts. The chain combines TRBV9 with TRBJ2-3; the D gene is possibly TRBD2 (5 bases). This CDR3 is 12 amino acids long. Trimming took 3 bases from V and 6 from J, leaving 8 bases between them. The germline CDR1 and CDR2 sequences are SGDLS and YYNGEE. The CDR3, as DNA: TGTGCCAGCAGCGGGCCGGGGGATACGCAGTATTTT. As protein: CASSGPGDTQYF.

Only a few counts were recorded for this clonotype. The genes are TRBV6-1 and TRBJ1-6, with a tentative D call TRBD1 (6 bases). This CDR3 has 15 residues. Deletions cut 8 bases from V and 10 bases from J, with 21 bases between. In germline, CDR1 is MNHNS, CDR2 SASEGT. The CDR3 loop reads CASASPGAGQSPLHF. The CDR3 coding sequence is TGTGCCAGCGCCTCCCCAGGGGCAGGCCAATCACCCCTCCACTTT.

This clonotype was seen many times. This chain uses TRBV5-4 with TRBJ2-3, with D unclear. Germline CDR1 is SGHNT and CDR2 is YYREEE (reference sequence). This CDR3 has 15 residues. The V and J ends lost 2 bases and 2 bases respectively, with 12 bases between them. The CDR3 coding sequence is TGTGCCAGCAGCTTAGACAACTCTCCCACAGATACGCAGTATTTT. Encoded protein: CASSLDNSPTDTQYF. The complete variable domain, with remaining parts taken from reference TRBV5-4 and TRBJ2-3, reads ETGVTQSPTHLIKTRGQQVTLRCSSQSGHNTVSWYQQALGQGPQFIFQYYREEENGRGNFPPRFSGLQFPNYSSELNVNALELDDSALYLCASSLDNSPTDTQYFGPGTRLTVL.

Worth noting for this clonotype: A much larger clone differs by one base, so this may be a read error. The chain combines TRBV7-9 with TRBJ1-2; possibly TRBD1 for D (6 bases). This CDR3 is built from 16 residues. In germline, CDR1 is SEHNR, CDR2 FQNEAQ (reference sequence). CDR3 nucleotides: TGTACCAGCAGCCAGGGGTGGGGCCCAACTAACTATGGCTACACCTTC. Residues: CTSSQGWGPTNYGYTF.

Relative to its sample, this clonotype is medium-sized. The chain is built from TRBV19 and TRBJ1-6; D uncertain. This CDR3 has 15 amino acids. The germline V gene has CDR1 LNHDA and CDR2 SQIVND (reference sequence). The V gene lost 4 bases and the J gene lost 7 bases, with 14 bases spanning the gap. The CDR3 here is CASSTTGRQNSPLHF. CDR3 DNA sequence: TGTGCCAGTAGTACCACCGGACGGCAGAATTCACCCCTCCACTTT.

This clonotype was recorded at least ten times. V is TRBV6-1 and J is TRBJ1-1, with D uncertain. The CDR3 is made up of 12 amino acids. V was cut by 5 bases and J by 4 bases, with 8 bases left in between. CDR1 and CDR2 from the germline V gene are MNHNS and SASEGT. CDR3: CASSPRATEAFF. The DNA of the CDR3 is TGTGCCAGCAGTCCCCGGGCCACTGAAGCTTTCTTT.

This clonotype appeared a single time. It may be a read error: a sequence one base away is much more abundant. The chain combines TRBV20-1 with TRBJ2-5; D might be TRBD1 (8 bases). Between the trimmed V and J ends, which lost 3 bases and 2 bases, there was a span of 16 bases. Germline assignment: CDR1 DFQATT and CDR2 SNEGSKA (reference sequence). The CDR3 has 15 residues. The CDR3 spells CSARHDRGGQETQYF. CDR3 nucleotides: TGCAGTGCTAGGCACGACAGGGGAGGGCAAGAGACCCAGTACTTC.

Details on this clonotype: A much larger clone is a single base away; this may be a read error. CDR3 loop: CASILQLAGGNNEQFF. The CDR3 DNA sequence: TGCGCCAGCATCCTTCAACTAGCGGGGGGTAACAATGAGCAGTTCTTC. This chain connects TRBV5-1 to TRBJ2-1; 12 bases match TRBD2. Germline V gene data show CDR1 as SGHRS and CDR2 as YFSETQ. The length of the CDR3 is 16 residues. V lost 6 bases and J lost 5; bases outside the gene matches: 9.

This clonotype was picked up many times. V gene TRBV28 combines with J gene TRBJ1-2; D may be TRBD1 (5 bases). Germline loops: CDR1 MDHEN, CDR2 SYDVKM. The CDR3 contains 14 residues. The ends were cut back, 10 bases at V and 4 bases at J, with 19 bases in the middle. CDR3 amino acids: CATVLGQTSYGYTF. The CDR3, as DNA: TGTGCCACTGTTCTGGGGCAGACAAGCTATGGCTACACCTTC.

This clonotype was picked up many times. V gene TRBV20-1 combines with J gene TRBJ1-2; the D gene is possibly TRBD1 (5 bases). Germline assignment: CDR1 DFQATT and CDR2 SNEGSKA (reference sequence). The length of the CDR3 is 15 residues. Trimming took off 4 bases at V and 4 bases at J, with 19 bases between the two ends. In DNA, the CDR3 is TGCAGTGCTAAAACAGATAGCTCAGGGCTCTATGGCTACACCTTC. Protein sequence: CSAKTDSSGLYGYTF.

This clonotype was recorded many times. The rearrangement links TRBV20-1 to TRBJ2-7; the match to TRBD2 covers 7 bases. V gave up 4 bases and J gave up 7 bases; unmatched junction bases: 16. This CDR3 spans 15 amino acids. From germline, CDR1 is DFQATT and CDR2 SNEGSKA (reference sequence). DNA for the CDR3: TGCAGTGCTATCTCAGGACGCCTCCCCGGGGGGGAGCAGTACTTC. Translated, it gives CSAISGRLPGGEQYF.

The chain recombines TRBV7-6 with TRBJ2-1; D might be TRBD2 (5 bases). Trimming removed 5 bases from V and 2 bases from J, with 19 bases in between. Looked up from germline, CDR1 is SGHVS and CDR2 is FNYEAQ. CDR3 length equals 17 residues. CDR3: CASSPLGSGTTYNEQFF. CDR3 sequence (DNA): TGTGCCAGCAGCCCCCTCGGCAGCGGAACGACCTACAATGAGCAGTTCTTC.

This clonotype ranks as medium-sized. V is TRBV12-5 and J is TRBJ1-2, with TRBD1 matching over 7 bases. CDR1 and CDR2 from the germline V gene are LGHNT and FRNRAP. The CDR3 contains 13 residues. V lost 4 bases to trimming and J lost 4 bases; unmatched junction nucleotides: 3. Here the CDR3 reads CASGSTGSYGYTF. For the CDR3, the DNA is TGTGCTAGTGGTTCGACAGGGTCCTATGGCTACACCTTC.